This T cell receptor beta chain was profiled in a study of T cell responses to AZD1222 COVID-19 vaccine. Whole-study findings and limits: Seropositive AZD1222 recipients at baseline numbered only five to seven. Spike-specific TCR repertoires showed rising breadth and depth after two AZD1222 doses.

Worth noting for this clone: The target antigen is unknown.

Clones were read by immunoSEQ multiplex PCR, and TCRdb kept only the in-frame ones, dropping some. The data hold roughly 140,000 clones, with around 90% observed a single time. The CDR3 has 15 residues. J was trimmed by 8 bases and V by 4 bases; bases with no gene match: 12. The V gene's germline CDR1 is SGHRS and CDR2 YFSETQ. The chain couples TRBV5-1 to TRBJ1-2; TRBD1 matches at 9 bases. The specimen was peripheral blood, collected 28 days after the second AZD1222 dose. The receptor's source is an adult who received the AZD1222 COVID-19 vaccine. CDR3: CASSLEWDRDLGYTF. The CDR3 nucleotides read TGCGCCAGCAGCCTGGAATGGGACAGGGACTTAGGCTACACCTTC.